This is a list of T cell receptor beta chains from one sample in a study of CD8 T cells in Susac syndrome. One entry per CDR3 protein results from TCRdb running MiXCR on the immunoSEQ multiplex PCR reads. This sample has hundreds of thousands of distinct CDR3 sequences, with about 82% found just once. The sequencing sample was made of CD8+ T cells from PBMCs. The receptors here all came from a human donor with multiple sclerosis. Each CDR3 is given with its conserved first and last residue. The D gene is left open where the match is weak. Size is omitted from some rows. Given values are once, few, many or a class for expanded clones.

>TRBJ2-1|TRBD2|-|TRBV30
CAWASGNQNEQFF
TGTGCCTGGGCCAGCGGGAATCAAAATGAGCAGTTCTTC
>TRBJ2-5|-|-|TRBV30
CAWRLDGGGETQYF
TGTGCCTGGAGATTAGACGGGGGAGGAGAGACCCAGTACTTC
>TRBJ1-1|-|-|TRBV10-3
CAMGTAPNTEAFF
TGTGCCATGGGGACCGCCCCGAACACTGAAGCTTTCTTT
>TRBJ2-2|-|-|TRBV19
CASSITWNTGELFF
TGTGCCAGTAGTATAACTTGGAACACCGGGGAGCTGTTTTTT
>TRBJ2-7|-|few|TRBV3-1
CASSPGGGSEFEQYF
TGTGCCAGCAGCCCTGGTGGGGGGAGCGAATTCGAGCAGTACTTC
>TRBJ2-7|-|-|TRBV7-9
CASSSDLSSYEQYF
TGTGCCAGCAGCTCGGACTTAAGCTCCTACGAGCAGTACTTC
>TRBJ2-1|-|-|TRBV3-1
CASNSGNEQFF
TGTGCCAGCAATAGCGGCAATGAGCAGTTCTTC
>TRBJ2-7|TRBD2|-|TRBV4-3
CASSQEDLAGSYEQYF
TGCGCCAGCAGCCAAGAAGACCTAGCGGGGTCCTACGAGCAGTACTTC
>TRBJ1-6|TRBD1|-|TRBV29-1
CSVFRDRDVYSGPPLHF
TGCAGCGTTTTCCGGGACAGGGACGTCTATTCGGGGCCACCCCTCCACTTT
>TRBJ2-5|-|-|TRBV5-4
CASSLDLGTGVAAQYF
TGTGCCAGCAGCTTGGATTTAGGGACTGGGGTAGCGGCCCAGTACTTC
>TRBJ2-7|TRBD2|once|TRBV4-3
CASSQDFVAGPAYEQYF
TGCGCCAGCAGCCAAGATTTTGTAGCGGGGCCTGCCTACGAGCAGTACTTC
>TRBJ1-1|-|-|TRBV24-1
CATSDSRGLNTEAFF
TGTGCCACCAGTGATTCGCGGGGCCTGAACACTGAAGCTTTCTTT
>TRBJ2-3|-|-|TRBV24-1
CATGPWDTQYF
TGTGCCACCGGTCCGTGGGATACGCAGTATTTT
>TRBJ2-5|TRBD1|once|TRBV27
CASSSLSDRVGVETQYF
TGTGCCAGCAGTTCGCTCTCGGACAGGGTGGGAGTCGAGACCCAGTACTTC
>TRBJ2-7|-|-|TRBV29-1
CSVEDQGAPPYEQYF
TGCAGCGTTGAAGATCAAGGGGCCCCTCCCTACGAGCAGTACTTC
>TRBJ2-5|-|-|TRBV5-4
CASSLVLEETQYF
TGTGCCAGCAGCTTGGTCCTCGAAGAGACCCAGTACTTC
>TRBJ2-2|TRBD2|-|TRBV4-3
CASSQDAGRTTGELFF
TGCGCCAGCAGCCAAGATGCCGGGAGGACCACCGGGGAGCTGTTTTTT
>TRBJ1-1|TRBD1|once|TRBV7-6
CASSFGTVRNTEAFF
TGTGCCAGCAGCTTCGGGACAGTCAGGAACACTGAAGCTTTCTTT
>TRBJ1-5|TRBD1|-|TRBV7-9
CASSSGQGIKPQHF
TGTGCCAGCAGCTCCGGACAGGGTATTAAGCCCCAGCATTTT
>TRBJ1-5|-|-|TRBV6-5
CASSYVSNQPQHF
TGTGCCAGCAGTTATGTCAGCAATCAGCCCCAGCATTTT
>TRBJ2-7|-|-|TRBV28
CASSLLEQSGQSYEQYF
TGTGCCAGCAGTTTGTTAGAGCAGAGCGGACAGTCCTACGAGCAGTACTTC
>TRBJ2-1|TRBD2|-|TRBV28
CASTLTLSARTSHNEQFF
TGTGCCAGCACTCTAACCCTATCGGCCCGGACTAGCCACAATGAGCAGTTCTTC
>TRBJ2-6|-|-|TRBV10-3
CAIRDSSGANVLTF
TGTGCCATCAGAGACAGCTCTGGGGCCAACGTCCTGACTTTC
>TRBJ2-7|-|-|TRBV12-3/TRBV12-4
CASSLAPGGFYEQYF
TGTGCCAGCAGTTTAGCGCCAGGGGGGTTCTACGAGCAGTACTTC
>TRBJ2-5|TRBD1|-|TRBV27
CASSPYRDSQETQYF
TGTGCCAGCAGTCCCTACCGGGACAGCCAAGAGACCCAGTACTTC
>TRBJ1-5|-|-|TRBV5-1
CASSFSGASNQPQHF
TGCGCCAGCAGCTTCTCAGGGGCGAGCAATCAGCCCCAGCATTTT
>TRBJ2-2|-|-|TRBV5-1
CASSLAVGGPNTGELFF
TGCGCCAGCAGCTTGGCCGTCGGGGGGCCGAACACCGGGGAGCTGTTTTTT
>TRBJ1-1|-|-|TRBV28
CASNPMGPQEAFF
TGTGCCAGCAACCCGATGGGACCGCAAGAAGCTTTCTTT
>TRBJ2-1|-|-|TRBV12-5
CASGQDVGYNEQFF
TGTGCTAGTGGTCAGGACGTGGGCTACAATGAGCAGTTCTTC
>TRBJ2-5|-|few|TRBV4-1
CASSQERAQETQYF
TGCGCCAGCAGCCAAGAAAGGGCCCAAGAGACCCAGTACTTC
>TRBJ2-3|-|-|TRBV7-9
CASSFFLLASSSTDTQYF
TGTGCCAGCAGCTTTTTTCTGCTAGCGAGCTCTAGCACAGATACGCAGTATTTT
>TRBJ1-5|-|-|TRBV6-2/TRBV6-3
CASRLPSPNTQPQHF
TGTGCCAGCAGACTCCCGTCCCCAAATACACAGCCCCAGCATTTT